This TCR beta chain was sequenced during a study of shared clonotypes between healthy human individuals (dated by TCRdb to the early 2020s). For the study in its entirety: Two women and a few men aged 18 to 49 years were included in the cohort. For each donor, CD4 naive and CD4 memory were each given three plates, CD8 naive was given two plates, and CD8 memory was given one plate. To estimate repertoire size and how much clonotypes are shared between individuals, the study performed deep sequencing of blood TCR repertoires from a few healthy adults. To increase sequencing depth and limit assay-specific biases, TCR repertoire library preparation and sequencing were carried out by different laboratories using diverse techniques. Leukapheresis yielded between about 0.8 and 9.5 billion PBMCs per donor. Study-level results and caveats: Pairwise subsampling indicated that sequencing depth was expected to affect the degree of clonotype sharing among donors. When several donors were compared, the shared fraction of clonotypes was about 5% for naive CD4, around 3.6% for naive CD8, 2% to 2.5% for memory CD4, and less than 0.45% for memory CD8. Naive subsets generally had larger estimated clonotype richness than memory subsets did. The genetic and exposure-history diversity represented was limited by the small number of donors. Sampling was limited to blood, and TCR repertoires in tissue likely differ from TCR repertoires in blood. Clonotypes shared by all four sorted-subset donors showed higher generation probabilities than non-shared clonotypes. Incomplete sequencing was indicated by rarefaction of sorted-subset datasets, despite the large sequencing depth.

In its sample, this clone was seen many times. Its antigen has not been determined. Nothing much larger sits one base from this clone, and base qualities are not available. The donors were healthy, HIV-negative adults with no recently reported acute infections or vaccinations. Every donor was a Caucasian adult living in Nashville, Tennessee, USA. Magnetic negative selection was used to enrich CD4+ T cells, after which naive cells were positively selected on CD45RA and the negative fraction became the memory subset. After blood collection by leukapheresis, PBMCs were isolated using Ficoll-Histopaque density gradient centrifugation and then cryopreserved in the vapor phase of liquid nitrogen. Analytical flow cytometry was used to check the purity and quantity of each magnetically sorted T cell population. Each sorted fraction had its genomic DNA isolated and then quantified by UV absorbance on a Nanodrop 2000c.

Here V drops 5 bases and J drops 9 bases, and the junction holds 13 bases not matched to any gene. Its CDR3 holds 16 amino acids, cysteine through phenylalanine. The retained sequence is limited to the CDR3, 48 bases, with the frame set at the first base. Looking up the germline V gene yields CDR1 SGHVS and CDR2 FNYEAQ. TCR CDR3 regions were amplified from genomic DNA by multiplex PCR using the deep immunoSEQ assay. Genomic DNA extracted from each cell subset was distributed evenly over all wells of several immunoSEQ 96-well plates, and each plate served as one replicate. Each replicate PCR for sorted subsets received around 200 ng genomic DNA, equal to 28,000 or so T cell genomes. Purified libraries were quantified with a Qubit 3.0 fluorometer, sized on a Bioanalyzer 2100, and re-quantified with the KAPA Library Quantification kit. Every immunoSEQ 96-well plate was sequenced on a dedicated single-read 150-cycle Illumina NextSeq 550 flow cell. The published analysis was carried out like this. Because the immunoSEQ output included only junctional sequences and no quality scores, the filtering could not be the same as the filtering used for full-length reads. To assign V/J genes and CDR3, sequences were annotated using PyIR, a Python wrapper for IgBLAST v1.9, with IMGT germline references. Any read was removed if the V/J assignment was weak (E-value above 1e-6), the CDR3 was missing, or the read contained stop codons, out-of-frame junctions, or ambiguous translated residues. A V3J clonotype was defined by an identical inferred V gene, J gene, and CDR3 amino acid sequence. The percentage overlap between two repertoires was calculated by dividing the number of shared unique clonotypes by the size of the smaller repertoire. RTK rarefaction, the Chao1 estimator, and Recon v2.1 estimates of unobserved clonotypes were used to assess repertoire richness. For all TCRbeta clonotypes obtained by the gDNA method from a handful of donors, generation probabilities were computed with OLGA. TCRdb re-hosts the immuneACCESS table, in-frame sequences only. Its copies lack some clones; in the studies checked, an unresolved V gene accounts for under half of them, and the cause for the rest is not known. The DNA was the basis for D and trimming; V, J and clone size are from that table. The sample data list over a million clones, and 70% to 80% of these were observed just once. The ten largest clones capture under 0.6% of the sample.

The sequenced sample was memory CD4+ T cells from PBMCs. In the paper's terms, the cell subset or site label means: CD45RA-negative fraction. This clonotype was sampled from a man aged 18-30 years in good health. Some clones in this sample may be carry-over from other donors' samples. Here the chain combines TRBV7-6 and TRBJ2-1; 10 central bases correspond to TRBD2. The sequence in DNA is TGTGCCAGCAGCCCCAACCCGGGACTAGCGTTTGTTGAGCAGTTCTTC. Its protein reads: CASSPNPGLAFVEQFF. The reference TRBV7-6 and TRBJ2-1 proteins fill in what lies around the CDR3, so the full variable domain reads GAGVSQSPRYKVTKRGQDVALRCDPISGHVSLYWYRQALGQGPEFLTYFNYEAQQDKSGLPNDRFSAERPEGSISTLTIQRTEQRDSAMYRCASSPNPGLAFVEQFFGPGTRLTVL.